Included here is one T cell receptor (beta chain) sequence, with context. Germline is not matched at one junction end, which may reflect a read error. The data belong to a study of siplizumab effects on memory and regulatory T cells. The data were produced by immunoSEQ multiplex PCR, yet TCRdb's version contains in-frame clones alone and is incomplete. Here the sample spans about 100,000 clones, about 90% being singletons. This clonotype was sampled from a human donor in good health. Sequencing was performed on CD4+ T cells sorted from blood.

CDR3 DNA: TGTGCCAGCAGTGGGCAGGTTCAGAGGGCCTCGGATTTT. Translation gives CASSGQVQRASDF. The chain employs TRBV6-5 and TRBJ1-5; D is ambiguous. The CDR3 contains 13 residues. The V gene's germline CDR1 is MNHEY and CDR2 SVGAGI.